The clone carrying this T cell receptor (beta chain) is a singleton in its sample. The assay was immunoSEQ multiplex PCR, and TCRdb's table has in-frame clones only and misses some. The table records 300,000 to 350,000 clones, 88% of them present only once. This sample stems from a study of blood T cell repertoires in COVID-19. Germline trimming cut 4 bases from V and 8 bases from J; bases unmatched to any gene: 6. Germline V gene lookup returns CDR1 SGDLS and CDR2 YYNGEE. The CDR3 runs to 13 residues. This clonotype was sampled from a woman between 65 and 79 years old with COVID-19, enrolled during active disease. The V call is TRBV9, the J call TRBJ1-1; 9 nucleotides match TRBD1. Sequenced: peripheral blood. DNA of the CDR3: TGTGCCAGCAGCCCCGGACAGGGGAGGGAAGCTTTCTTT. Encoded protein: CASSPGQGREAFF.